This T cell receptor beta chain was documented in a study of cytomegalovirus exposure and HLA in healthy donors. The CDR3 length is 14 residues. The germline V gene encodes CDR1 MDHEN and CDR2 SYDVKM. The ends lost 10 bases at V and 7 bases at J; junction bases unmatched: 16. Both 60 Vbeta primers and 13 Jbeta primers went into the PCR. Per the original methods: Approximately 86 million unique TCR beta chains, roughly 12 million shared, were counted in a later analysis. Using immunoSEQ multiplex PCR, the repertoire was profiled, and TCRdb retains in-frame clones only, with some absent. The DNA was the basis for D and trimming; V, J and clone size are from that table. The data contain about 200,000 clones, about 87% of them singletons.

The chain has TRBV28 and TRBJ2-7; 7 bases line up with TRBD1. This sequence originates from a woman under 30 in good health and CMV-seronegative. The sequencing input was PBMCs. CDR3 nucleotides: TGTGCCACCTTCCCCCCAGGACAGGCCGGAGAGCAGTACTTC. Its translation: CATFPPGQAGEQYF.